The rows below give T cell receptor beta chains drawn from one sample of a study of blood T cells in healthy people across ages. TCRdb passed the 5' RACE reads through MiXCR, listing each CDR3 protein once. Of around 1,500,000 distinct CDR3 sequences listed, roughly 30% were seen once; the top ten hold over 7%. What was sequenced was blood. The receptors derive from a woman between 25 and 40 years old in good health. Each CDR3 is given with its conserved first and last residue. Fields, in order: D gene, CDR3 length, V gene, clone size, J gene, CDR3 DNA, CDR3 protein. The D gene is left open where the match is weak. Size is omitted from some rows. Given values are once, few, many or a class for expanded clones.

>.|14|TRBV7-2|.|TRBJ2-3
TGTGCCAGCAGCTGGCAGCGGTCAGCAGATACGCAGTATTTT
CASSWQRSADTQYF
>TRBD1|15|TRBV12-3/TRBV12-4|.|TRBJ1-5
TGTGCCAGCAGTTTAGAGGGACAGCGCAATCAGCCCCAGCATTTT
CASSLEGQRNQPQHF
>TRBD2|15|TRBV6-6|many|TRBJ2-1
TGTGCCAGCAGGCGGACTAGCGGAACTTACAATGAGCAGTTCTTC
CASRRTSGTYNEQFF
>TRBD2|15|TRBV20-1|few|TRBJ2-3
TGCAGTGCTAGAGTCCCGGGGGGTAGCACAGATACGCAGTATTTT
CSARVPGGSTDTQYF
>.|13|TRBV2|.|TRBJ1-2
TGTGCCAGCAGTTTAGGGGTTGGCTATGGCCACACCTTC
CASSLGVGYGHTF
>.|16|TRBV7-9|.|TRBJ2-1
TGTGCCAGCAGCCCCCACCCCGACAGGCCCTACAATGAGCAGTTCTTC
CASSPHPDRPYNEQFF
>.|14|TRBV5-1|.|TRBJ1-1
TGCGCCAGCAGCTTGTTTAGGGGGAACACTGAAGCTTTCTTT
CASSLFRGNTEAFF
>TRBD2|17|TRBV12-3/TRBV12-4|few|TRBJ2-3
TGTGCCAGCAGTTTAGAGGGACTAGCGGGAGATGAGGATACGCAGTATTTT
CASSLEGLAGDEDTQYF
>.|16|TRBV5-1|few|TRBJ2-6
TGCGCCAGCAGCTTGGCGGTGGCCTCTGGGGCCAACGTCCTGACTTTC
CASSLAVASGANVLTF
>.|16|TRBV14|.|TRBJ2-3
TGTGCCAGCAGCCAGGGATACAGGGCGGTGGCGGATACGCAGTATTTT
CASSQGYRAVADTQYF
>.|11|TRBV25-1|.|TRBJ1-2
TGTGCCAGCAGTGGCCTCTGGGGCTACACCTTC
CASSGLWGYTF
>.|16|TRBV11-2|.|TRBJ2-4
TGTGCCAGCAGCTTAGATCAGGGGTTAGCCAAAAACATTCAGTACTTC
CASSLDQGLAKNIQYF
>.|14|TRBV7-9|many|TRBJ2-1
TGTGCCAGCAGCTTTAGACTAGCCTACAATGAGCAGTTCTTC
CASSFRLAYNEQFF
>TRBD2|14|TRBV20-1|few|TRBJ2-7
TGCAGTGCTAGAACTAGCGGGAGTACCTACGAGCAGTACTTC
CSARTSGSTYEQYF